The entry below describes one T cell receptor beta chain. What it binds is unknown. This sample was included in a study of lymphopenia after photon versus proton radiotherapy. Trimming took off 3 bases at V and 2 bases at J, with 16 bases between the two ends. The germline V gene has CDR1 MDHEN and CDR2 SYDVKM. The CDR3 has 16 residues. Repertoires were generated with immunoSEQ multiplex PCR, while TCRdb's copy carries only in-frame clones and drops some. The sample includes 42,000 or so clones, approximately 82% of them seen just once. The study, taken as a whole, reports: In patients who died, overall survival fell as post-nadir TCR diversity dropped more. After lymphocyte nadir, photon-treated repertoires showed oligoclonal expansion, especially CD8+ Temra. Proton therapy kept repertoires fairly stable, unlike photons, which gained effector/memory cells. Survival link was tested only in deceased patients; proton benefit remains a possibility.

The TCR originated in a woman between 70 and 85 years old with pancreatic cancer. The specimen was peripheral blood, collected from a patient treated with proton-based radiotherapy. The genes are TRBV28 and TRBJ1-2; D not resolved. The CDR3 sequence is CASSFNTPVGNYGYTF. DNA for the CDR3: TGTGCCAGCAGTTTTAATACCCCGGTGGGGAACTATGGCTACACCTTC.